This T cell receptor beta chain was observed in a study of human T cells and chemical hapten exposure (dated by TCRdb to the early 2020s). Regarding the complete study: For sensitization, 2% DPC in acetone was applied to a 2 cm by 2 cm area of upper inner arm skin. Blood samples were taken from patients before sensitization (week 0) and at 2, 6 and about 24 weeks after DPC sensitization. Most of the patients in the cohort were female, and the cohort covered alopecia areata with under or over 50% scalp involvement, alopecia totalis and alopecia universalis. Blood for TCR sequencing was provided by twenty-nine alopecia patients at one to four time points (pre-sensitization, 2, 6 and 24 weeks). The libraries were sequenced as a pool, and the TCR yield per sample differed mostly because of small variations in library volumes within the pool. Patch testing on the upper back used Finn chambers containing 0.01% DPC, with scoring done after 6 days according to International Contact Dermatitis Research Group standards. Throughout the roughly 25-week study period, patients were also given weekly therapeutic DPC doses on the scalp. Peripheral blood TCR repertoire changes were tracked in vivo in alopecia patients during primary and secondary sensitization to the hapten diphenylcyclopropenone (DPC).

About this clonotype: The specificity of this receptor is unknown. Qualities for individual bases were not recorded, and no much larger clone is one base off.

This specimen's time point label, interpreted: patch test 1, 2 weeks after DPC sensitization. The treatment or condition tag for this specimen amounts to: therapeutic diphenylcyclopropenone sensitization with weekly scalp DPC. Blood at each patch-test visit was drawn before the patch test was applied. Eligible patients were aged 18 to 70, diagnosed with alopecia, deemed suitable for DPC therapy, and excluded if pregnant. Total RNA was isolated from unfractionated whole blood collected in Tempus Blood RNA tubes. V and J lose 8 bases and 4 bases, and a span of 15 bases separates them. Taken from cysteine to phenylalanine, the CDR3 has 14 residues. The read is trimmed to its CDR3 DNA, 42 bases read in frame from base 1. Broader findings and caveats from the paper: Because every patient had alopecia, a presumed autoimmune disease, the patients' immune response might differ from that of healthy individuals. No change with DPC sensitization was found in the number of TCRs above 1 in 1000 frequency, and no evidence of global repertoire structure alterations was found. Repeated subsampling changed both the strength of the expansion versus patch-test correlation and the threshold at which that correlation became significant. A positive correlation was found between the number of PT1 expanded TCRs and patch test score, with significance reached at thresholds 8, 16 and 32 but not 4. Significantly more large CDR3 similarity clusters were formed by expanded TCRs than by pre-sensitization or healthy control sets, consistent with antigen-driven responses.

The method was RACE. The sequencing machine was a NextSeq 500. During library preparation, unique molecular identifiers were attached to individual cDNA molecules so that TCRs could be counted in a quantitative, reproducible way. Each blood RNA sample was used to sequence both TCR alpha and TCR beta chains. In the authors' own workflow: The median number of TCRs per sample was approximately 93,000, ranging from about 20,000 to 750,000. The Decombinator software suite was used to annotate V, J and CDR3 in the TCR reads. Every sample was subsampled to the same number of TCRs (28,000) for the PS versus PT1 abundance plots. Expanded TCRs were defined as absent before sensitization and observed at least eight times at the 2-week time point. In TCRdb, the public reads were trimmed at Q25 with fastp and aligned with MiXCR, with productive beta chains retained. Each entry is one CDR3 protein sequence, shown with its most common DNA and genes. The V and J calls were determined by TCRdb, not by the authors. The table for this sample lists 180,000 or so distinct CDR3 sequences; around 24% of them were counted only once. The ten largest clones represent under 7% of the sample.

Source: whole blood, taken in connection with sensitization to the hapten diphenylcyclopropenone (DPC). The sequence is built from TRBV12-3 or TRBV12-4 and TRBJ1-3, with the D segment identity uncertain. This TCR was recovered from a woman between 45 and 65 years old with alopecia areata. Some clones in this sample may be carry-over from other donors' samples. CDR3 reads: CASSFRVGGNTIYF. The nucleotide sequence reads TGTGCCAGCTCTTTTAGAGTTGGGGGAAACACCATATATTTT.